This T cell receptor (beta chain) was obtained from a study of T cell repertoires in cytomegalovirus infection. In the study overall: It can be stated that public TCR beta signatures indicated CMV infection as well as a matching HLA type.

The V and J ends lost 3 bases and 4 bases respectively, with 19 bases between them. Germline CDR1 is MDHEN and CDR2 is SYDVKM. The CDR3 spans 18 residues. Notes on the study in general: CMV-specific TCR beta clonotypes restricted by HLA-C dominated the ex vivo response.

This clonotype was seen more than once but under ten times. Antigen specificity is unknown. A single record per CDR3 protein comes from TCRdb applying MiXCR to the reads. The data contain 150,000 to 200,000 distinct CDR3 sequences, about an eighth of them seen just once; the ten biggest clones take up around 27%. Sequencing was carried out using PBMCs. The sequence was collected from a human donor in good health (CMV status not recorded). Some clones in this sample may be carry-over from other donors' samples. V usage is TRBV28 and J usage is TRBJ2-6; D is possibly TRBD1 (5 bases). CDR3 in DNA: TGTGCCAGCAGTTTTCCAACAGGATCCAATGGGGGGGCCAACGTCCTGACTTTC. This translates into CASSFPTGSNGGANVLTF.